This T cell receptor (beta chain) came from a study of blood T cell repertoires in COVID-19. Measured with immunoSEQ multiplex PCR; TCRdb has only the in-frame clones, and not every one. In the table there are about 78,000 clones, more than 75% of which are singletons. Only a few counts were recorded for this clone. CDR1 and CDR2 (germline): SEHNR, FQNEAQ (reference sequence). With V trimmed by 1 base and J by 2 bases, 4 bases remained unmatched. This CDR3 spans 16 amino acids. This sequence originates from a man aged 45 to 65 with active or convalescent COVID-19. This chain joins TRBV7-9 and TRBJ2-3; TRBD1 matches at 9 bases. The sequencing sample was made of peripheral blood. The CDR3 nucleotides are TGTGCCAGCAGCTTAGGGGGACAGGGAGTCACAGATACGCAGTATTTT. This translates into CASSLGGQGVTDTQYF.